Included here is one T cell receptor (beta chain) sequence, with context. No cognate antigen has been identified for it. No much larger clonotype is one base removed from it; base qualities were not supplied. CDR3 length: 17 amino acids, cysteine to phenylalanine. The CDR3 DNA has 51 bases and is translated from base 1. CDR1 MNHNS and CDR2 SASEGT were looked up in the germline V gene. Compared with germline, V lacks 3 bases and J lacks 1 base; bases without a gene match: 7. The sample comes from a study of tumor-infiltrating T cells and Merkel cell polyomavirus (dated by TCRdb to 2017 to 2019). For the wider study: The study examined CD8+ T cells specific for the Merkel cell polyomavirus KLL epitope in Merkel cell carcinoma patients. Varying disease stages were represented at patient presentation, and patients were followed for a median of roughly 2.8 years (range roughly 1.1 to 6.0 years). Patients received varied, non-standardized therapies including chemotherapy, radiation and immunotherapies. TRB sequencing was performed on KLL-tetramer-sorted cells from blood or tumor-infiltrating lymphocytes in around 15 samples, as well as on 11 to 12 matched whole-tumor samples. Most of the whole-tumor samples were approximately 24-micron curls sectioned from formalin-fixed, paraffin-embedded tissue blocks. Across the study, one tumor sample was a frozen nodal tumor digest and one was a flash-frozen core biopsy of a metastasis. What the research found in general, with its limitations: A greater number of unique KLL-specific clonotypes in tumors (5-108 vs 0-3) was associated with a significant advantage in MCC-specific survival (P = 0.0051). KLL-specific TRB repertoires were diverse and mostly private, with just one public clonotype, shared by two patients, among almost 400 unique sequences. A higher intratumoral fraction of KLL-specific T cells (about 1.9-20% versus roughly 0-0.14%) was associated with significantly improved MCC-specific survival. The small sample size of the study (n of about 13 patients) is a limitation. Because only a single viral epitope was studied, T cells directed against other Merkel cell polyomavirus epitopes were not captured.

Robust positive staining for Merkel cell polyomavirus Large T antigen was observed by immunohistochemistry in the tumors of all patients. About twelve Merkel cell carcinoma patients with robust KLL-tetramer+ populations, above 0.04% of CD8+ T cells, in blood and/or cultured TIL were included. Every patient was Caucasian, and patient ages ranged from about 50 to 80 years, with a median of around 60 years. To prepare the library, the immunoSEQ multiplex PCR assay was applied. Genomic DNA extraction, TRB sequencing and normalization were performed by Adaptive Biotechnologies (Seattle, WA). The study's processing was this. Clonality was computed as one minus Shannon entropy of productive TRB sequences normalized by log2 of unique productive sequences. To identify KLL-specific clonotypes in tumors, TCRbeta CDR3 amino acid sequences were matched against the sequences from the tetramer-sorted sample of each patient. What TCRdb holds here is the immuneACCESS table cut down to in-frame rearrangements. Part of the clones is not present; checked against another copy, under half of the missing clones reflect an unresolved V gene, and the others are unexplained. The DNA gave D and trimming, while V, J and clone size come from that table. The sample records about 3,000 clones, around four fifths of which are singletons. Approximately 9.1% of the sample is held by the ten biggest clonotypes.

The V gene is TRBV6-1 and the J gene is TRBJ2-5; TRBD2 fits 11 bases in the junction. The material sequenced was tumor tissue. The TCR was taken from a middle-aged man with Merkel cell carcinoma. The CDR3 protein is CASSDYTGTSGQETQYF. The DNA is as follows: TGTGCCAGCAGTGATTATACCGGGACTAGCGGCCAAGAGACCCAGTACTTC.